The rows below give T cell receptor beta chains drawn from one sample of a study of spatial heterogeneity in lung cancer. TCRdb called the 5' RACE reads again in MiXCR, with one record for every CDR3 protein. Of some 20,000 distinct CDR3 sequences in the sample, around a sixth were seen once. Sequenced here: lung tumor tissue, sampled at surgery. The source is a female donor with early-stage non-small cell lung cancer. Both conserved end residues are part of each CDR3. The D gene is left open where the match is weak. Not every row has a clone size; where given, it reads once, few, many or a size class.

>TRBV28|TRBJ2-3|TRBD2|14|many
CASASGGAGDTQYF
TGTGCCAGTGCTAGCGGGGGGGCTGGAGATACGCAGTATTTT
>TRBV7-2|TRBJ2-7|.|13|medium-sized
CASSFAGPGEQYF
TGTGCCAGCAGCTTTGCCGGCCCGGGGGAGCAGTACTTC
>TRBV5-1|TRBJ2-2|.|14|few
CASRSGTNPGELFF
TGCGCCAGCAGGTCCGGGACAAATCCCGGGGAGCTGTTTTTT
>TRBV7-4|TRBJ1-1|TRBD1|19|medium-sized
CASSFVSRTGGGMNTEAFF
TGTGCCAGCAGCTTTGTGAGTCGTACAGGGGGGGGAATGAACACTGAAGCTTTCTTT
>TRBV3-1|TRBJ2-7|TRBD1|14|many
CASSYWDRAYEQYF
TGTGCCAGCAGTTATTGGGACAGGGCCTACGAGCAGTACTTC
>TRBV7-9|TRBJ2-1|TRBD1|14|.
CASSLVTGGGEQFF
TGTGCCAGCAGCCTCGTGACAGGGGGCGGCGAGCAGTTCTTC
>TRBV2|TRBJ2-7|.|16|.
CASSEVVATRGYEQYF
TGTGCCAGCAGTGAGGTGGTAGCGACAAGAGGGTACGAGCAGTACTTC
>TRBV28|TRBJ2-6|.|16|.
CASSPDRTAGANVLTF
TGTGCCAGCAGCCCGGACAGAACCGCTGGGGCCAACGTCCTGACTTTC
>TRBV12-3/TRBV12-4|TRBJ2-7|.|15|many
CASSARTGTLYEQYF
TGTGCCAGCAGCGCTCGCACGGGAACCCTTTACGAGCAGTACTTC
>TRBV7-3|TRBJ2-1|.|13|few
CASSPYRQTEQFF
TGTGCCAGCAGCCCCTACCGACAGACTGAGCAGTTCTTC
>TRBV28|TRBJ2-7|TRBD2|16|many
CASTPVGGFNYYEQYF
TGTGCCAGCACCCCCGTGGGGGGGTTTAACTACTACGAGCAGTACTTC
>TRBV6-1|TRBJ2-2|TRBD2|15|.
CASSGGLAGTGELFF
TGTGCCAGCAGTGGGGGGCTAGCGGGGACCGGGGAGCTGTTTTTT
>TRBV20-1|TRBJ2-2|.|15|many
CSASGGLAVTGELFF
TGCAGTGCTAGCGGGGGGCTAGCGGTCACCGGGGAGCTGTTTTTT
>TRBV4-1|TRBJ2-1|.|17|.
CASSQDVRDSSYNEQFF
TGCGCCAGCAGCCAAGACGTAAGGGATAGCTCCTACAATGAGCAGTTCTTC
>TRBV4-3|TRBJ2-1|.|17|many
CASSQDSVGGPFNEQFF
TGCGCCAGCAGCCAAGATTCCGTGGGGGGCCCGTTCAATGAGCAGTTCTTC
>TRBV7-9|TRBJ2-5|.|11|.
CASSSEETQYF
TGTGCCAGCAGCTCGGAAGAGACCCAGTACTTC
>TRBV7-9|TRBJ2-7|TRBD1|14|many
CASSPRTGSYEQYF
TGTGCCAGCAGCCCAAGGACAGGCTCCTACGAGCAGTACTTC
>TRBV12-3/TRBV12-4|TRBJ2-1|.|15|many
CASSAGQWNYNEQFF
TGTGCCAGCAGCGCGGGACAGTGGAATTACAATGAGCAGTTCTTC
>TRBV28|TRBJ2-1|.|14|many
CAGSFGSSYNEQFF
TGTGCCGGCTCGTTTGGGAGTTCCTACAATGAGCAGTTCTTC
>TRBV12-5|TRBJ2-7|.|15|once
CASGLEDPQRDEQYF
TGTGCTAGTGGTTTAGAGGACCCCCAACGTGATGAGCAGTACTTC
>TRBV6-1|TRBJ2-7|TRBD2|15|few
CASSSPGLALYEQYF
TGTGCCAGCAGTTCACCGGGACTAGCGTTATACGAGCAGTACTTC
>TRBV5-8|TRBJ2-7|TRBD2|15|few
CASSLEAGAGLEQYF
TGTGCCAGCAGCCTCGAAGCGGGAGCGGGTTTGGAGCAGTACTTC
>TRBV24-1|TRBJ2-3|.|12|.
CATARGTDTQYF
TGTGCCACCGCGCGGGGAACAGATACGCAGTATTTT
>TRBV20-1|TRBJ2-1|TRBD2|12|few
CSAKRTSREQFF
TGCAGTGCTAAAAGGACTAGCAGGGAGCAGTTCTTC
>TRBV28|TRBJ2-5|.|15|many
CASRPRSLYQETQYF
TGTGCCAGCAGGCCGCGAAGTTTATACCAAGAGACCCAGTACTTC
>TRBV5-1|TRBJ1-1|.|15|.
CASSLKETGHTEAFF
TGCGCCAGCAGCTTGAAGGAAACAGGGCATACTGAAGCTTTCTTT
>TRBV5-1|TRBJ2-4|.|13|medium-sized
CASSEDSLDIQYF
TGCGCCAGCAGCGAGGACAGCCTTGACATTCAGTACTTC
>TRBV7-1|TRBJ1-1|TRBD1|15|many
CASSSRQGMNTEAFF
TGTGCCAGCAGCTCCCGACAGGGGATGAACACTGAAGCTTTCTTT
>TRBV5-1|TRBJ2-5|.|14|.
CASSPGQQQETQYF
TGCGCCAGCAGCCCTGGACAGCAACAAGAGACCCAGTACTTC
>TRBV7-2|TRBJ2-7|.|12|.
CASRYYLSFLYF
TGTGCCAGCAGATATTACCTCTCCTTCCTGTACTTC
>TRBV20-1|TRBJ2-7|TRBD1|15|.
CSARDVTGGWYEQYF
TGCAGTGCTAGAGATGTAACAGGGGGCTGGTATGAGCAGTACTTC
>TRBV12-3/TRBV12-4|TRBJ2-7|.|16|many
CASSQGGLADRYEQYF
TGTGCCAGCAGCCAAGGGGGCCTAGCGGACCGCTACGAGCAGTACTTC
>TRBV29-1|TRBJ2-3|TRBD2|14|once
CSVSGGSFPDTQYF
TGCAGCGTTTCTGGCGGGAGTTTCCCAGATACGCAGTATTTT
>TRBV12-3/TRBV12-4|TRBJ2-5|.|14|many
CASSNRDNQETQYF
TGTGCCAGCAGTAACCGGGACAACCAAGAGACCCAGTACTTC
>TRBV18|TRBJ2-1|TRBD1|13|few
CASSRKTGDEQFF
TGTGCCAGCTCACGAAAGACAGGGGATGAGCAGTTCTTC
>TRBV19|TRBJ2-2|.|17|few
CASSPESGPGGTGELFF
TGTGCCAGTAGTCCAGAGTCCGGGCCTGGAGGGACCGGGGAGCTGTTTTTT
>TRBV30|TRBJ2-4|.|16|.
CAWKPTGQLAKNIQYF
TGTGCCTGGAAGCCGACAGGCCAGTTAGCCAAAAACATTCAGTACTTC
>TRBV5-1|TRBJ2-1|.|14|few
CASNRDGLYNEQFF
TGCGCCAGCAACCGGGACGGGTTATACAATGAGCAGTTCTTC
>TRBV7-9|TRBJ2-1|.|15|few
CASRGGQGSYNEQFF
TGTGCCAGCAGGGGGGGGCAGGGGTCCTACAATGAGCAGTTCTTC
>TRBV3-1|TRBJ2-6|TRBD1|17|many
CASSQGTGMTGANVLTF
TGTGCCAGCAGCCAAGGGACAGGGATGACTGGGGCCAACGTCCTGACTTTC
>TRBV10-3|TRBJ2-7|.|14|few
CAISESGRNYEQYF
TGTGCCATCAGTGAGTCGGGACGCAACTACGAGCAGTACTTC
>TRBV29-1|TRBJ2-2|.|14|few
CSVGRGLDTGELFF
TGCAGCGTTGGTAGGGGTCTGGACACCGGGGAGCTGTTTTTT
>TRBV30|TRBJ2-7|.|17|.
CAWSTTVAVIPHYEQYF
TGTGCCTGGAGTACAACTGTAGCGGTTATTCCCCACTACGAGCAGTACTTC
>TRBV20-1|TRBJ2-3|.|15|.
CSAPSRMGRTDTQYF
TGCAGTGCTCCCAGCCGTATGGGGCGCACAGATACGCAGTATTTT
>TRBV2|TRBJ2-3|.|13|few
CASGASESDTQYF
TGTGCCAGCGGGGCTAGCGAGAGTGATACGCAGTATTTT
>TRBV18|TRBJ2-7|.|17|.
CASSPTGNGVNSYEQYF
TGTGCCAGCTCACCAACGGGGAACGGGGTAAACTCCTACGAGCAGTACTTC